These 17 T cell receptor beta chains were all obtained from the same sample, sequenced in a study of shared clonotypes between healthy human individuals. Profiling relied on immunoSEQ multiplex PCR, and the TCRdb table lists in-frame clones only, not all of them. This table holds some 1,400,000 clones, about 96% found once. Sequenced: naive CD4+ T cells sorted from blood. Described subset: CD45RA+ positively selected. Receptors were obtained from a man younger than 45 in good health.

The chain joins TRBV28 to TRBJ1-1; 8 nucleotides line up with TRBD1. The V segment lost 6 bases and the J segment 2 bases; nucleotides outside the gene matches: 8. CDR3 length: 15 residues. Germline lookup yields CDR1 MDHEN and CDR2 SYDVKM. The chain's CDR3 is CASRPNRGFNTEAFF. The CDR3 nucleotides are TGTGCCAGCAGACCTAACAGGGGGTTCAACACTGAAGCTTTCTTT.

The chain combines TRBV2 with TRBJ2-7, with D uncertain. The length of the CDR3 is 12 residues. Trimming left V 6 bases short and J 5 bases short, with 11 bases between. Looked up from germline, CDR1 is SNHLY and CDR2 is FYNNEI. CDR3 DNA: TGTGCCAGCAGGGCCCCCGTGAACGAGCAGTACTTC. Translated: CASRAPVNEQYF.

The V and J genes are TRBV11-3 and TRBJ2-7, with 11 nucleotides matching TRBD1. The V segment lost 5 bases and the J segment 3 bases; nucleotides outside the gene matches: 3. Germline V gene lookup returns CDR1 SGHNT and CDR2 YENEEA. The CDR3 contains 14 residues. DNA of the CDR3: TGTGCCAGCAGCCCCGGGACAGGGGGCTACGAGCAGTACTTC. Translation: CASSPGTGGYEQYF.

The chain carries TRBV11-2 and TRBJ2-3, with D unresolved. Trimming took 2 bases from V and 2 from J, leaving 2 bases between them. The germline V gene encodes CDR1 SGHAT and CDR2 FQNNGV. The CDR3 is made up of 12 amino acids. CDR3 coding DNA: TGTGCCAGCAGCTTACCCACAGATACGCAGTATTTT. The encoded protein is CASSLPTDTQYF.

The chain joins TRBV7-9 to TRBJ2-3, with TRBD2 matching 7 bases. Germline V lookup: CDR1 SEHNR, CDR2 FQNEAQ (reference sequence). The V gene end was trimmed by 1 base and the J gene end by 8 bases; junction bases not matched to a gene: 9. This CDR3 region has 15 residues. CDR3 DNA: TGTGCCAGCAGCTTAGTACGCGGGAGTGAGGGTACGCAGTATTTT. It yields the protein CASSLVRGSEGTQYF.

For this clone: Distinct nucleotide sequences in the sample also encode this CDR3. This rearrangement joins TRBV11-3 to TRBJ2-1, with 10 bases identical to TRBD2. The CDR3 covers 15 residues. The germline V gene has CDR1 SGHNT and CDR2 YENEEA. V gave up 5 bases and J gave up 7 bases; unmatched junction bases: 8. The CDR3 protein is CASSALAGVGNEQFF. The CDR3 nucleotides are TGTGCCAGCAGCGCCCTAGCGGGAGTGGGAAATGAGCAGTTCTTC.

The J gene is TRBJ2-3, the V gene TRBV27; D is uncertain. Germline V gene sequence: CDR1 MNHEY, CDR2 SMNVEV (reference sequence). This CDR3 is built from 15 residues. The V end was cut by 2 bases, the J end by 2 bases, with 11 bases between. The CDR3 protein is CASSLISDFTDTQYF. In DNA, the CDR3 is TGTGCCAGCAGTTTAATTTCAGACTTCACAGATACGCAGTATTTT.

The chain uses TRBV7-9 and TRBJ2-1, with D unclear. V dropped 0 bases and J dropped 11 bases, with 8 bases sitting between them. CDR1 and CDR2 from the germline V gene are SEHNR and FQNEAQ (reference sequence). The length of the CDR3 is 12 residues. The CDR3 loop is CASSLALKQQFF. The CDR3 bases are TGTGCCAGCAGCTTAGCGCTTAAACAGCAGTTCTTC.

V gene TRBV5-1 combines with J gene TRBJ1-2; 7 bases fit TRBD1. The CDR3 loop spans 17 amino acids. The V gene's germline CDR1 is SGHRS and CDR2 YFSETQ. With 0 bases clipped from V and 4 bases from J, the junction kept 12 bases outside the gene matches. CDR3 nucleotides: TGCGCCAGCAGCTTGGGGACAGGTGGGATTTTCGGCTATGGCTACACCTTC. Translation: CASSLGTGGIFGYGYTF.

The chain links TRBV7-3 to TRBJ2-1, with TRBD2 matching 10 bases. CDR3 length: 15 amino acids. Germline values: CDR1 SGHTA, CDR2 FQGTGA. J gave up 2 bases and V 7 bases, and 5 bases lay outside the gene matches. CDR3 region: CASTRTSGPYNEQFF. CDR3 sequence (DNA): TGTGCCAGCACCAGGACTAGCGGACCCTACAATGAGCAGTTCTTC.

The chain couples TRBV6-1 to TRBJ1-2; weak D call: TRBD1 (6 bases). This CDR3 has 14 amino acids. The V end lost 3 bases, the J end lost 8 bases, and 16 bases lay between the germline ends. CDR1 is MNHNS and CDR2 is SASEGT in the germline V gene. CDR3 in amino acids: CASSESYWGRGYTF. Written as DNA, the CDR3 is TGTGCCAGCAGTGAGTCTTACTGGGGGCGAGGCTACACCTTC.

V is TRBV18 and J is TRBJ1-1; the D gene is possibly TRBD1 (5 bases). Trimming stripped 3 bases from V and 2 bases from J, with 10 bases between. Germline assignment: CDR1 KGHSH and CDR2 LQKENI. This CDR3 contains 14 residues. CDR3 sequence (DNA): TGTGCCAGCTCACCGGGACTTACCAACACTGAAGCTTTCTTT. This translates into CASSPGLTNTEAFF.

This chain joins TRBV2 and TRBJ2-1, with D possibly matching TRBD1 (6 bases). The germline CDR1 and CDR2 sequences are SNHLY and FYNNEI. CDR3 length equals 16 residues. Trimming stripped 10 bases from V and 0 bases from J, with 19 bases between. CDR3 DNA: TGTGCCACCCAAAACAGGGATAGGAGCTCCTACAATGAGCAGTTCTTC. Translating gives CATQNRDRSSYNEQFF.

V usage is TRBV29-1 and J usage is TRBJ2-5, with D perhaps TRBD1 (5 bases). The CDR3 totals 11 residues. The ends were cut back, 2 bases at V and 4 bases at J, with 5 bases in the middle. Per the germline V gene, CDR1 is SQVTM and CDR2 is ANQGSEA. The CDR3 spells CSVETGETQYF. The CDR3 region has the DNA TGCAGCGTTGAAACAGGAGAGACCCAGTACTTC.

The V call is TRBV7-2, the J call TRBJ2-1; D is perhaps TRBD1 or TRBD2 (5 bases each). Germline values: CDR1 SGHTA, CDR2 FQGNSA. The CDR3 contains 15 residues. The V and J ends lost 1 base and 6 bases respectively, with 13 bases between them. The CDR3 sequence is CASSLGGASFNEQFF. The CDR3 nucleotides read TGTGCCAGCAGCTTAGGTGGGGCTAGCTTCAATGAGCAGTTCTTC.

V and J are TRBV29-1 and TRBJ2-7; TRBD1 matches 12 bases. Germline V gene lookup returns CDR1 SQVTM and CDR2 ANQGSEA. V was clipped by 6 bases and J by 5 bases; unmatched bases: 5. This CDR3 spans 13 amino acids. CDR3 nucleotides: TGCAGCGTGGGAGGGACAGGGGGCGACGAGCAGTACTTC. It encodes CSVGGTGGDEQYF.

This clone was seen just once. The V and J genes are TRBV28 and TRBJ1-5; 7 bases agree with TRBD1. Trimming took 5 bases from V and 5 from J; bases not matched to a gene: 6. From germline, CDR1 is MDHEN and CDR2 SYDVKM. This CDR3 has 14 amino acids. As DNA, the CDR3 is TGTGCCAGCAGTCTGGGACAGCATTATCAGCCCCAGCATTTT. Translation gives CASSLGQHYQPQHF.